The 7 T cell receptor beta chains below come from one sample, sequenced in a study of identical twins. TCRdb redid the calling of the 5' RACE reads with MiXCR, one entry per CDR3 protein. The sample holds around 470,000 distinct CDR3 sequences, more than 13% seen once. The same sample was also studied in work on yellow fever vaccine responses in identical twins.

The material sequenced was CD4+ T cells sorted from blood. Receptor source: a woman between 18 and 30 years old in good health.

Here the CDR3 DNA reads TGTGCCATCAGTGGTGGGACAGGGATGGCCGAGCAGTACTTC. Translating gives CAISGGTGMAEQYF. The rearrangement links TRBV10-3 to TRBJ2-7; 9 bases match TRBD1. CDR3 length: 14 residues. Germline-derived CDR1 and CDR2 are ENHRY and SYGVKD. Trimming at V came to 4 bases and at J to 6 bases, leaving 7 bases not matched to a gene.

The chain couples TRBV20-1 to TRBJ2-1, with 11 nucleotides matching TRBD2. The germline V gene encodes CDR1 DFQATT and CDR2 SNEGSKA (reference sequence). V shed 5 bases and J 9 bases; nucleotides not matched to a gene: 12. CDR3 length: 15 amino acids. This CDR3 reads CSAGVAGGIGFEQFF. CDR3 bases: TGCAGTGCTGGCGTAGCGGGAGGGATCGGGTTTGAGCAGTTCTTC.

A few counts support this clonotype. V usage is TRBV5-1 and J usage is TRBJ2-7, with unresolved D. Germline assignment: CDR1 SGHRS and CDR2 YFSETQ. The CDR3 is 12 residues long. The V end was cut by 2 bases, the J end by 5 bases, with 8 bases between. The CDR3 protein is CASSFLSHEQYF. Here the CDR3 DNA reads TGCGCCAGCAGCTTTCTGAGTCACGAGCAGTACTTC.

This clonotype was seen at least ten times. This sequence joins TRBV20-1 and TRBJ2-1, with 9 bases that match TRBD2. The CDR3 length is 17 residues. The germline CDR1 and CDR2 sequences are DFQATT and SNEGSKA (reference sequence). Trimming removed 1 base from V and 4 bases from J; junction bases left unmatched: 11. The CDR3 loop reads CSARAVRAGGVYNEQFF. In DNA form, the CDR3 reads TGCAGTGCTAGAGCGGTTAGGGCGGGAGGGGTTTACAATGAGCAGTTCTTC.

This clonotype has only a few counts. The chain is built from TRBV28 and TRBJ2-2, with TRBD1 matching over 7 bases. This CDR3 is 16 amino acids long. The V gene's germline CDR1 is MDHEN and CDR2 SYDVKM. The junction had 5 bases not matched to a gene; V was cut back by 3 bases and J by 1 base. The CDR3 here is CASSLRQGKNTGELFF. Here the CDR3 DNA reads TGTGCCAGCAGTTTGAGACAGGGAAAGAACACCGGGGAGCTGTTTTTT.

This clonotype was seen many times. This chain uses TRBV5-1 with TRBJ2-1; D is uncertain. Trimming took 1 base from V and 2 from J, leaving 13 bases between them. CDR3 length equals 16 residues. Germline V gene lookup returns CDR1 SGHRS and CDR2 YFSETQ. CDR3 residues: CASSLRLPNTYNEQFF. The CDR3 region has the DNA TGCGCCAGCAGCTTGAGGCTGCCTAATACCTACAATGAGCAGTTCTTC.

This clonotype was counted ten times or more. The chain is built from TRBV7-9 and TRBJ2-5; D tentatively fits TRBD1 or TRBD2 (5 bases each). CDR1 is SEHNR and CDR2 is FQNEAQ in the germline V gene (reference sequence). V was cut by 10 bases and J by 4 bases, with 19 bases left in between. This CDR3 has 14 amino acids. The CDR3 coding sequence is TGTGCCACCGGGCCGGGTCAAGGGACAGAGACCCAGTACTTC. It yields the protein CATGPGQGTETQYF.